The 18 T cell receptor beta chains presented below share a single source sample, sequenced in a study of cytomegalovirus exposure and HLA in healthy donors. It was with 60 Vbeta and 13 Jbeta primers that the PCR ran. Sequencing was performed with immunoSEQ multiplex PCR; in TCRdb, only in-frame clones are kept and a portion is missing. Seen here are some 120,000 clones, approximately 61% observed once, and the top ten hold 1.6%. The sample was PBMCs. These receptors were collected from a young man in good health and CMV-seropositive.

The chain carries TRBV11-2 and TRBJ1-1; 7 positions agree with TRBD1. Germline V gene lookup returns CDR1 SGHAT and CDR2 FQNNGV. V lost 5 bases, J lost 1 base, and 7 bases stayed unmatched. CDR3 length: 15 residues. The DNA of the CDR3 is TGTGCCAGCAGCGCGGGACAGTATAGGAACACTGAAGCTTTCTTT. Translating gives CASSAGQYRNTEAFF.

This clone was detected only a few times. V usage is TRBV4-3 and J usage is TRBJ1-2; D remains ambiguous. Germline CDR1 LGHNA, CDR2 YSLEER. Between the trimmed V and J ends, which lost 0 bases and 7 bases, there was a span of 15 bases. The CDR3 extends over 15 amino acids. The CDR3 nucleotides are TGCGCCAGCAGCCAAGAACTCGAGGGCTTTACTGGCTACACCTTC. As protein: CASSQELEGFTGYTF.

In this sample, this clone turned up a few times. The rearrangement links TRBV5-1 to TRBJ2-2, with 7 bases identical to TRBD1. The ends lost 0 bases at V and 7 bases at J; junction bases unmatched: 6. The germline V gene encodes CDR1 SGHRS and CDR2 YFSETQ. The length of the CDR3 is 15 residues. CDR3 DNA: TGCGCCAGCAGCTTGGACCCGGGACAGCGCGGGGAGCTGTTTTTT. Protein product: CASSLDPGQRGELFF.

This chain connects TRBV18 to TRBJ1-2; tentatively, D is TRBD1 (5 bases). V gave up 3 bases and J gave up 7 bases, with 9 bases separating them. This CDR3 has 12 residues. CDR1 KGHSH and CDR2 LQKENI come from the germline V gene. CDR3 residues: CASSPSGGGYTF. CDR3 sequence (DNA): TGTGCCAGCTCACCTTCGGGGGGTGGCTACACCTTC.

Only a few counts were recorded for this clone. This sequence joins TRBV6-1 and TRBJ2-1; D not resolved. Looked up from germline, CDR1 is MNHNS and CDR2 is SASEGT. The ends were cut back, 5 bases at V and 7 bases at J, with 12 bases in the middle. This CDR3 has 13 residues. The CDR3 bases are TGTGCCAGCAGTCAAACCTGGGCGAATGAGCAGTTCTTC. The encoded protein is CASSQTWANEQFF.

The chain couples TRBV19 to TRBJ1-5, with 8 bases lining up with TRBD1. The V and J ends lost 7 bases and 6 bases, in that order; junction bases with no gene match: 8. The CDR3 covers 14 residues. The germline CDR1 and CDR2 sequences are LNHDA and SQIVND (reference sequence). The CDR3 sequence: CASKGTGWPQPQHF. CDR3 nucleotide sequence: TGTGCCAGTAAGGGGACAGGTTGGCCTCAGCCCCAGCATTTT.

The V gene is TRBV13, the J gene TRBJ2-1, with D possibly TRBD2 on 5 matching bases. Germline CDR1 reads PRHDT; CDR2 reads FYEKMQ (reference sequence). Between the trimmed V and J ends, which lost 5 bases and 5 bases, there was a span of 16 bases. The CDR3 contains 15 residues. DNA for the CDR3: TGTGCCAGCAGCCGACCCTACGGGAACAACAATGAGCAGTTCTTC. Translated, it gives CASSRPYGNNNEQFF. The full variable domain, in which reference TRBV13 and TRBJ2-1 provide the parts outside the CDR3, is AAGVIQSPRHLIKEKRETATLKCYPIPRHDTVYWYQQGPGQDPQFLISFYEKMQSDKGSIPDRFSAQQFSDYHSELNMSSLELGDSALYFCASSRPYGNNNEQFFGPGTRLTVL.

CDR3 sequence reads: CASSSAPHGLAGKETQYF. The CDR3, as DNA: TGCGCCAGCAGCTCTGCCCCTCACGGACTAGCGGGAAAAGAGACCCAGTACTTC. This rearrangement joins TRBV5-1 to TRBJ2-5; TRBD2 matches 12 bases. Per germline, CDR1 SGHRS and CDR2 YFSETQ. Trimming took 3 bases from V and 3 from J; bases not matched to a gene: 12. CDR3 length: 18 amino acids.

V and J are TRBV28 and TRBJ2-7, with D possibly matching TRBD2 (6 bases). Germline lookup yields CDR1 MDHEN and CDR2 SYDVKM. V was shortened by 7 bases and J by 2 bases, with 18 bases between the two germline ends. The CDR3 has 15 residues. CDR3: CASNQSGGAPYEQYF. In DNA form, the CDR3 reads TGTGCCAGCAATCAATCTGGCGGGGCGCCCTACGAGCAGTACTTC.

The DNA of the CDR3 is TGTGCCAGCAGCTTAGCGGGGACTAGCGGGCCTTATAGCACAGATACGCAGTATTTT. Translated: CASSLAGTSGPYSTDTQYF. This chain links TRBV11-2 with TRBJ2-3; 12 bases line up with TRBD2. Germline trimming cut 1 base from V and 0 bases from J; bases unmatched to any gene: 8. The length of the CDR3 is 19 residues. Germline CDR1 reads SGHAT; CDR2 reads FQNNGV. The complete variable domain, with remaining parts taken from reference TRBV11-2 and TRBJ2-3, reads EAGVAQSPRYKIIEKRQSVAFWCNPISGHATLYWYQQILGQGPKLLIQFQNNGVVDDSQLPKDRFSAERLKGVDSTLKIQPAKLEDSAVYLCASSLAGTSGPYSTDTQYFGPGTRLTVL.

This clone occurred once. The CDR3 here is CASSQSRDQPQHF. CDR3 in DNA: TGTGCCAGCAGCCAGTCCAGGGATCAGCCCCAGCATTTT. The chain couples TRBV4-2 to TRBJ1-5; TRBD1 is a possible D gene (5 bases). The CDR3 is 13 amino acids. In germline, CDR1 is LGHNA, CDR2 YNFKEQ. V lost 3 bases, J lost 5 bases, and 8 bases lay in between.

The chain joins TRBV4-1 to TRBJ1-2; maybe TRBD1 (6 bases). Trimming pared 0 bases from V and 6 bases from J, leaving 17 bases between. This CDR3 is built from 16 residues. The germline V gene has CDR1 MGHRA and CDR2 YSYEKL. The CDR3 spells CASSQDLRQDKDGYTF. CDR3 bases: TGCGCCAGCAGCCAAGATCTAAGACAGGACAAAGATGGCTACACCTTC.

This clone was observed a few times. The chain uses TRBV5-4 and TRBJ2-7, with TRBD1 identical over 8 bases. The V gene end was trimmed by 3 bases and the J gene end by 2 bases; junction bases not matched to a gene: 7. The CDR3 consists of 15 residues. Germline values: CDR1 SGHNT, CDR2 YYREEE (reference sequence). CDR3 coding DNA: TGTGCCAGCAGCTCGACAGGGGATGCTCCCTACGAGCAGTACTTC. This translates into CASSSTGDAPYEQYF.

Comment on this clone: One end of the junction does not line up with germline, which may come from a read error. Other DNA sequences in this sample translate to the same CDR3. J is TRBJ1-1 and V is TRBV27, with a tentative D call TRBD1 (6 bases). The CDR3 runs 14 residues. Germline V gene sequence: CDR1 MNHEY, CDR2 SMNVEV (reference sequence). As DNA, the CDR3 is TGTGCCAGCAGTTTCGTAGGGGGAGAGACTGAAGCCTTCTTT. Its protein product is CASSFVGGETEAFF.

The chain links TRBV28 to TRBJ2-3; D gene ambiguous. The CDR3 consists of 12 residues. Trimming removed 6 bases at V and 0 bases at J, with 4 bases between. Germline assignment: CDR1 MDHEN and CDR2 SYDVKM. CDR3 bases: TGTGCCAGCAGGTCAAGCACAGATACGCAGTATTTT. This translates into CASRSSTDTQYF.

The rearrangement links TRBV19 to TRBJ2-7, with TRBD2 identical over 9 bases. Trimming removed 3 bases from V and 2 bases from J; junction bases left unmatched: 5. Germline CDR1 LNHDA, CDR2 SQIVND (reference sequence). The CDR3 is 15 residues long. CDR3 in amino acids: CASSIIAGETYEQYF. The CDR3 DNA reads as TGTGCCAGTAGTATCATAGCGGGAGAGACCTACGAGCAGTACTTC. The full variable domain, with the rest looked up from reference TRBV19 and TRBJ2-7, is DGGITQSPKYLFRKEGQNVTLSCEQNLNHDAMYWYRQDPGQGLRLIYYSQIVNDFQKGDIAEGYSVSREKKESFPLTVTSAQKNPTAFYLCASSIIAGETYEQYFGPGTRLTVT.

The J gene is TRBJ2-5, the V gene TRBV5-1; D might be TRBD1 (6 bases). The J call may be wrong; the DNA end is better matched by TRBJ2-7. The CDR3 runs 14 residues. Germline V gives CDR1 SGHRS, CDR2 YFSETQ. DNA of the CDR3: TGCGCCAGCAGCTTGGAAAGGGACAACTACGAGCAGTACTTC. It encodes CASSLERDNYEQYF.

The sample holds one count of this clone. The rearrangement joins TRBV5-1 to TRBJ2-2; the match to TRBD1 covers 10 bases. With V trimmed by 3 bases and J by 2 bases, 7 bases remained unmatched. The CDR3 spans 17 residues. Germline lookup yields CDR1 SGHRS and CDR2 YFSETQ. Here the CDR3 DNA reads TGCGCCAGCAGCTGGAGGGGGGACAGGGGAAACACCGGGGAGCTGTTTTTT. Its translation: CASSWRGDRGNTGELFF.